This T cell receptor (beta chain) came from a study of shared clonotypes between healthy human individuals. The CDR3 consists of 15 residues. Germline CDR1 SGHTA, CDR2 FQGNSA. V was trimmed by 6 bases and J by 4 bases, leaving 16 bases between them. CD45RO-negative CD8 cells positively selected for CCR7 made up the naive population, which excluded terminally differentiated effector memory CD45RA+ cells. Within Nashville, Tennessee resided all donors, each a Caucasian adult. The test was conducted at deep level. It was across several immunoSEQ plates that each subset's genomic DNA was evenly split. Clones were sequenced by immunoSEQ multiplex PCR, and TCRdb holds only the in-frame ones, with some missing. The sample lists about 700,000 clones, about 91% seen once, with 24% in the top ten.

Material for sequencing was naive CD8+ T cells sorted from blood. The clonotype originates from a man aged 25-40 years in good health. The V gene is TRBV7-2, the J gene TRBJ2-1; a weak D match, TRBD1 (7 bases). CDR3 in amino acids: CASRPSGGGYNEQFF. The CDR3 region has the DNA TGTGCCAGCAGGCCTTCAGGGGGAGGATACAATGAGCAGTTCTTC.